These 28 T cell receptor beta chains originate from one sample sequenced in a study of cytomegalovirus exposure and HLA in healthy donors. The PCR was carried out with 60 Vbeta primers and 13 Jbeta primers. Some clones are missing from TCRdb's copy, which holds only in-frame ones; the method was immunoSEQ multiplex PCR. The sample lists about 82,000 clones; about 71% were seen once. Sequenced sample: PBMCs. The source of these receptors is a man in his sixties in good health and CMV-seronegative.

J is TRBJ2-2 and V is TRBV6-1; perhaps TRBD2 as D (6 bases). V lost 2 bases to trimming and J lost 11 bases, with 12 bases between them. CDR3 length equals 13 residues. CDR1 is MNHNS and CDR2 is SASEGT in the germline V gene. The CDR3 DNA follows: TGTGCCAGCAGTGAATTTCGTGCGGGAGAGCTGTTTTTT. Its protein is CASSEFRAGELFF.

This clone was picked up one time. V is TRBV28 and J is TRBJ1-4; tentative D call: TRBD1 (6 bases). Trimming removed 3 bases at V and 7 bases at J, with 27 bases between. Germline loops: CDR1 MDHEN, CDR2 SYDVKM. The CDR3 totals 19 residues. CDR3 residues: CASSLIGAGEGSRGEKLFF. DNA for the CDR3: TGTGCCAGCAGTTTGATCGGGGCAGGGGAAGGGTCCCGGGGTGAAAAACTGTTTTTT.

CDR3 DNA sequence: TGTGCCTGGAGCGGACTGGCGATCACAGATACGCAGTATTTT. Translating it yields CAWSGLAITDTQYF. This rearrangement joins TRBV30 to TRBJ2-3; possibly TRBD2 for D (5 bases). The CDR3 length is 14 residues. Germline V lookup: CDR1 GTSNPN, CDR2 SVGIG (reference sequence). With 3 bases removed from V and 2 bases from J, the gap between germline ends came to 12 bases.

The chain couples TRBV6-5 to TRBJ2-7, with TRBD2 matching 7 bases. The CDR3 runs 13 residues. J gave up 4 bases and V 2 bases, and 2 bases lay outside the gene matches. CDR1 is MNHEY, CDR2 SVGAGI, per germline. The CDR3 DNA is TGTGCCAGCAGTTACGGGAGGGCATACGAGCAGTACTTC. Amino acids: CASSYGRAYEQYF.

The chain recombines TRBV30 with TRBJ2-5; D is unresolved. The DNA end is a closer match to TRBJ2-7, so the J assignment may be wrong. Germline V lookup: CDR1 GTSNPN, CDR2 SVGIG (reference sequence). The CDR3 spans 11 residues. CDR3 residues: CAWSVSPEQYF. CDR3 nucleotides: TGTGCCTGGAGTGTATCTCCCGAGCAGTACTTC.

The V call is TRBV5-4, the J call TRBJ1-3; a weak D match, TRBD1 (5 bases). Trimming left V 0 bases short and J 1 base short, with 8 bases between. The CDR3 length is 15 residues. Germline V gene lookup returns CDR1 SGHNT and CDR2 YYREEE (reference sequence). The CDR3 DNA follows: TGTGCCAGCAGCTTGGGTTCAGGGTCTGGAAACACCATATATTTT. Encoded protein: CASSLGSGSGNTIYF.

The chain links TRBV11-2 to TRBJ2-7; perhaps TRBD1 as D (5 bases). This CDR3 comprises 16 residues. V dropped 6 bases and J dropped 2 bases, with 20 bases sitting between them. Germline CDR1 reads SGHAT; CDR2 reads FQNNGV. CDR3 sequence (DNA): TGTGCCAGCAGGAGCCCAGGGCGGACATTCCCCTACGAGCAGTACTTC. It translates to CASRSPGRTFPYEQYF.

V is TRBV27 and J is TRBJ1-1; D is ambiguous. From germline, CDR1 is MNHEY and CDR2 SMNVEV (reference sequence). V dropped 2 bases and J dropped 3 bases, with 10 bases sitting between them. This CDR3 is 14 amino acids long. CDR3: CASSLQVRDTEAFF. CDR3 nucleotides: TGTGCCAGCAGTTTACAGGTTCGCGACACTGAAGCTTTCTTT.

V gene TRBV6-1 combines with J gene TRBJ1-3; D is ambiguous. Trimming left V 5 bases short and J 10 bases short, with 12 bases between. The CDR3 spans 12 residues. Germline loops: CDR1 MNHNS, CDR2 SASEGT. The CDR3 reads CASSPSTTTIYF. CDR3 sequence (DNA): TGTGCCAGCAGTCCTTCTACGACAACCATATATTTT.

This chain uses TRBV6-5 with TRBJ1-2; the D is unclear. The CDR3 sequence is 13 residues long. Trimming shortened V by 5 bases and J by 0 bases, and 7 bases separated the two germline ends. Germline CDR1 reads MNHEY; CDR2 reads SVGAGI. The chain's CDR3 is CASSPQTNYGYTF. The DNA for the CDR3 is TGTGCCAGCAGTCCTCAGACTAACTATGGCTACACCTTC.

The chain recombines TRBV7-2 with TRBJ1-1; 11 bases align to TRBD1. CDR1 is SGHTA and CDR2 is FQGNSA in the germline V gene. This CDR3 has 15 residues. V trimming: 2 bases; J trimming: 4 bases; junction bases outside the gene matches: 3. In nucleotides, the CDR3 is TGTGCCAGCAGCTTACTTGGGACAGGGGGCACTGAAGCTTTCTTT. This codes for CASSLLGTGGTEAFF.

The gene calls are TRBV5-1 and TRBJ2-7; weak D call: TRBD1 (6 bases). Germline V gene lookup returns CDR1 SGHRS and CDR2 YFSETQ. Trimming removed 3 bases at V and 2 bases at J, with 12 bases between. This CDR3 has 14 amino acids. DNA of the CDR3: TGCGCCAGCAGCTCAGACAGGCCTCCCTACGAGCAGTACTTC. Translation gives CASSSDRPPYEQYF. Full variable domain (remainder filled in from reference TRBV5-1 and TRBJ2-7): KAGVTQTPRYLIKTRGQQVTLSCSPISGHRSVSWYQQTPGQGLQFLFEYFSETQRNKGNFPGRFSGRQFSNSRSEMNVSTLELGDSALYLCASSSDRPPYEQYFGPGTRLTVT.

The rearrangement joins TRBV2 to TRBJ2-3, with 7 bases lining up with TRBD1. The germline V gene encodes CDR1 SNHLY and CDR2 FYNNEI. J was trimmed by 5 bases and V by 6 bases; bases with no gene match: 8. The CDR3 loop spans 14 amino acids. The CDR3 DNA is TGTGCCAGCAGAGAAACAGGGGTAGTAGATACGCAGTATTTT. This gives the protein CASRETGVVDTQYF.

The chain recombines TRBV15 with TRBJ2-7; tentative D call: TRBD2 (6 bases). There are 16 residues in the CDR3. The germline gives CDR1 LNHNV, CDR2 YYDKDF (reference sequence). The ends were cut back, 3 bases at V and 0 bases at J, with 15 bases in the middle. DNA for the CDR3: TGTGCCACCAGCAGCCCCCGGGTTAGCGGCTCCTACGAGCAGTACTTC. Encoded protein: CATSSPRVSGSYEQYF.

The V gene is TRBV5-6, the J gene TRBJ1-1; TRBD1 matches 11 bases. Unmatched junction bases numbered 4, after V lost 5 bases and J lost 4 bases. CDR3 length equals 14 residues. Germline CDR1 and CDR2: SGHDT and YYEEEE. The CDR3 region has the DNA TGTGCCAGCAGGGGGACAGGGGGTGGCACTGAAGCTTTCTTT. This gives the protein CASRGTGGGTEAFF.

There are a few counts of this clone. The chain uses TRBV30 and TRBJ2-5; D remains ambiguous. The germline gives CDR1 GTSNPN, CDR2 SVGIG (reference sequence). The CDR3 has 12 amino acids. V was shortened by 2 bases and J by 4 bases, with 8 bases between the two germline ends. In DNA form, the CDR3 reads TGTGCCTGGAGTCCCGCCAGAGAGACCCAGTACTTC. Translation: CAWSPARETQYF.

CDR3 coding DNA: TGTGCCAGTAGTATGAACCGGGGAGGGTACAATGAGCAGTTCTTC. It yields the protein CASSMNRGGYNEQFF. The rearrangement joins TRBV19 to TRBJ2-1; 7 bases line up with TRBD2. The CDR3 runs to 15 residues. V dropped 3 bases and J dropped 4; count of bases not matched to a gene: 6. The germline gives CDR1 LNHDA, CDR2 SQIVND (reference sequence).

The chain combines TRBV7-6 with TRBJ2-7, with TRBD2 matching over 7 bases. Germline lookup yields CDR1 SGHVS and CDR2 FNYEAQ. This CDR3 is 14 amino acids long. The trim removed 2 bases at V and 5 bases at J, leaving 6 bases unmatched. This chain's CDR3 is CASSLSGGRDEQYF. CDR3 bases: TGTGCCAGCAGCTTATCGGGGGGACGTGACGAGCAGTACTTC.

V gene TRBV7-8 combines with J gene TRBJ2-7; D is possibly TRBD1 (5 bases). This CDR3 region has 15 residues. Germline V lookup: CDR1 SGHVS, CDR2 FQNEAQ. The V end was cut by 3 bases, the J end by 0 bases, with 12 bases between. CDR3 coding DNA: TGTGCCAGCAGCTTTCGACAGTGGAGCTCCTACGAGCAGTACTTC. The encoded protein is CASSFRQWSSYEQYF.

This clone was observed a few times. V and J are TRBV28 and TRBJ2-7; 7 bases map to TRBD1. With 6 bases clipped from V and 0 bases from J, the junction kept 5 bases outside the gene matches. Germline-derived CDR1 and CDR2 are MDHEN and SYDVKM. CDR3 length: 14 residues. The CDR3 sequence is CASSQTGLSYEQYF. Written as DNA, the CDR3 is TGTGCCAGCAGCCAGACAGGGCTCTCCTACGAGCAGTACTTC.

V and J are TRBV9 and TRBJ2-7, with D tentatively TRBD1 (6 bases). Deletions cut 5 bases from V and 6 bases from J, with 12 bases between. Germline V gene sequence: CDR1 SGDLS, CDR2 YYNGEE. There are 12 residues in the CDR3. The CDR3 DNA follows: TGTGCCAGCAGTCTACAGGGCGGCGAGCAGTACTTC. Encoded protein: CASSLQGGEQYF.

The V gene is TRBV5-4, the J gene TRBJ1-2, with TRBD1 as a possible D gene (5 bases). This CDR3 is 15 amino acids long. V shed 3 bases and J shed 1 base, with 13 bases lying between them. Germline V lookup: CDR1 SGHNT, CDR2 YYREEE (reference sequence). The CDR3 sequence: CASSWGEFYNYGYTF. CDR3 sequence (DNA): TGTGCCAGCAGCTGGGGGGAATTTTATAACTATGGCTACACCTTC.

This clone was seen once. This chain links TRBV19 with TRBJ2-2; TRBD1 might be the D (6 bases). Trimming took off 5 bases at V and 0 bases at J, with 10 bases between the two ends. The CDR3 length is 15 residues. Germline values: CDR1 LNHDA, CDR2 SQIVND (reference sequence). CDR3 amino acids: CASSDRTSNTGELFF. CDR3 bases: TGTGCCAGTAGTGACAGGACCTCGAACACCGGGGAGCTGTTTTTT.

This chain connects TRBV6-1 to TRBJ1-5; tentative D call: TRBD1 (5 bases). The ends were cut back, 6 bases at V and 4 bases at J, with 16 bases in the middle. Germline values: CDR1 MNHNS, CDR2 SASEGT. The CDR3 covers 15 residues. CDR3 sequence: CASSRFPGPNQPQHF. The CDR3 nucleotides read TGTGCCAGCAGCAGATTTCCAGGGCCGAATCAGCCCCAGCATTTT.

The rearrangement links TRBV2 to TRBJ1-4; 7 nucleotides match TRBD1. Germline V gene data show CDR1 as SNHLY and CDR2 as FYNNEI. The junction had 7 bases not matched to a gene; V was cut back by 5 bases and J by 7 bases. This CDR3 region has 14 residues. This chain's CDR3 is CASSPSTGTEKLFF. The DNA of the CDR3 is TGTGCCAGCAGTCCCTCGACAGGGACTGAAAAACTGTTTTTT. The full variable domain, completed using reference TRBV2 and TRBJ1-4, is EPEVTQTPSHQVTQMGQEVILRCVPISNHLYFYWYRQILGQKVEFLVSFYNNEISEKSEIFDDQFSVERPDGSNFTLKIRSTKLEDSAMYFCASSPSTGTEKLFFGSGTQLSVL.

The chain carries TRBV18 and TRBJ2-7; weak D call: TRBD1 (5 bases). V lost 1 base and J lost 4, with 11 bases in between. The CDR3 length is 14 residues. The germline gives CDR1 KGHSH, CDR2 LQKENI. The CDR3 sequence is CASSPQGSKYEQYF. CDR3 bases: TGTGCCAGCTCACCACAGGGGTCTAAGTACGAGCAGTACTTC.

In its sample, this clone was seen a few times. The chain joins TRBV6-1 to TRBJ1-2, with TRBD1 matching over 11 bases. Germline V lookup: CDR1 MNHNS, CDR2 SASEGT. This CDR3 is built from 18 residues. The V segment lost 3 bases and the J segment 5 bases; nucleotides outside the gene matches: 14. This CDR3 reads CASSDPWGAGTGGYGYTF. The CDR3, as DNA: TGTGCCAGCAGTGATCCTTGGGGAGCAGGGACAGGGGGTTATGGCTACACCTTC.

The gene calls are TRBV7-2 and TRBJ2-3, with a possible D match to TRBD1 (6 bases). With 3 bases removed from V and 13 bases from J, the gap between germline ends came to 14 bases. Germline V CDR1 and CDR2: SGHTA, FQGNSA. This CDR3 has 12 residues. Here the CDR3 DNA reads TGTGCCAGCAGCTTCGGAGGCAGGGGAGAGTATTTT. Translated: CASSFGGRGEYF.